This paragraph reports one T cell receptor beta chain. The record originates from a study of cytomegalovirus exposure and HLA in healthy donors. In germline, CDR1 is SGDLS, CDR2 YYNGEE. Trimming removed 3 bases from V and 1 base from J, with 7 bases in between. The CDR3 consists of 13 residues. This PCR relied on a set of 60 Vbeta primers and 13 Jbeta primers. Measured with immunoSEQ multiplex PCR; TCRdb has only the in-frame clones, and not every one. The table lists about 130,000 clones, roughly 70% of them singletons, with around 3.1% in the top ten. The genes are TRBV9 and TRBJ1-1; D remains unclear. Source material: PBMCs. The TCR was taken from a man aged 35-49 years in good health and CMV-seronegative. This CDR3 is CASSALQNTEAFF. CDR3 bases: TGTGCCAGCAGCGCATTACAGAACACTGAAGCTTTCTTT. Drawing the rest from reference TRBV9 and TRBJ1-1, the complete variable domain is DSGVTQTPKHLITATGQRVTLRCSPRSGDLSVYWYQQSLDQGLQFLIQYYNGEERAKGNILERFSAQQFPDLHSELNLSSLELGDSALYFCASSALQNTEAFFGQGTRLTVV.